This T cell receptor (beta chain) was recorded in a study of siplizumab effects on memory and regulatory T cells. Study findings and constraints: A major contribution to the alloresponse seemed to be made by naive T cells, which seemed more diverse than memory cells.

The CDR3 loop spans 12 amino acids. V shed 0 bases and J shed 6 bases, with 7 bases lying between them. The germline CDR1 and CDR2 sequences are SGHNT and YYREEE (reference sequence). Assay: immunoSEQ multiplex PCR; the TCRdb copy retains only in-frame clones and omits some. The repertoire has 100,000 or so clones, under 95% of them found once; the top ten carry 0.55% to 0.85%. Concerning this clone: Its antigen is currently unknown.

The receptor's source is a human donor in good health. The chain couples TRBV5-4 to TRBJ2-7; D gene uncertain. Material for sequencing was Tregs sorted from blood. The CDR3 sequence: CASSLARSEQYF. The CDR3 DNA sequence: TGTGCCAGCAGCTTGGCTCGTTCCGAGCAGTACTTC.